This T cell receptor (beta chain) emerged from a study of T cell clonotyping in hematopoietic cell transplantation. Turning to this clone: Antigen specificity is unknown.

Overall study findings and caveats: At the given depth, recipient repertoires were over 97% de novo clonotypes. After transplant, recipient diversity fell while pathologically expanded clonotypes grew through day 180.

Data came from immunoSEQ multiplex PCR; TCRdb stores just in-frame clones and leaves some out. The sample consists of nearly 70,000 clones, roughly 94% of them appearing once. Input material: peripheral blood mononuclear cells. The source is a man in his fifties in good health. Some clones in this sample may be carry-over from other donors' samples.

The CDR3 here is CASSLPVSPLHF. The CDR3 bases are TGTGCCAGCAGTTTACCCGTGTCACCCCTCCACTTT. The rearrangement uses TRBV28 and TRBJ1-6; D is ambiguous. Germline V gene data show CDR1 as MDHEN and CDR2 as SYDVKM. V shed 2 bases and J shed 10 bases, with 6 bases lying between them. The CDR3 has 12 residues.